What follows are 20 T cell receptor beta chains derived from one specimen sequenced in a study of blood T cell repertoires in COVID-19. Data came from immunoSEQ multiplex PCR; TCRdb stores just in-frame clones and leaves some out. The sample holds 300,000 to 400,000 clones, around 82% seen once. The sequencing sample was made of peripheral blood. These receptors were taken from a man aged 25 to 40 with active or convalescent COVID-19.

The chain uses TRBV20-1 and TRBJ1-1; D remains ambiguous. Trimming removed 3 bases at V and 5 bases at J, with 16 bases between. CDR1 DFQATT and CDR2 SNEGSKA come from the germline V gene (reference sequence). The CDR3 length is 14 residues. DNA for the CDR3: TGCAGTGCTAGTTCTGAGGCCTTCGGGACTGAAGCTTTCTTT. Protein: CSASSEAFGTEAFF.

Concerning this clone itself: At the DNA level, this CDR3 is encoded by other sequences in the same sample as well. This chain joins TRBV5-1 and TRBJ1-2; a weak D match, TRBD1 (5 bases). The germline V gene has CDR1 SGHRS and CDR2 YFSETQ. The CDR3 sequence is 14 residues long. V was cut by 1 base and J by 5 bases, with 12 bases left in between. CDR3 in amino acids: CASSLNRGSYGYTF. DNA for the CDR3: TGCGCCAGCAGCTTGAATAGGGGATCGTATGGCTACACCTTC.

The chain is built from TRBV3-1 (or the pseudogene TRBV3-2) and TRBJ1-1; the D is unclear. With 1 base removed from V and 1 base from J, the gap between germline ends came to 13 bases. This CDR3 is 16 amino acids long. CDR1 and CDR2 (germline): LGHDT, YNNKEL (reference sequence). The CDR3 sequence: CASSQGTNSRNTEAFF. The CDR3 region has the DNA TGTGCCAGCAGCCAAGGAACGAACTCCCGGAACACTGAAGCTTTCTTT.

V gene TRBV6-2 or TRBV6-3 combines with J gene TRBJ2-3, with 8 bases lining up with TRBD1. CDR1 is MNHEY, CDR2 SVGEGT, per germline. The CDR3 consists of 16 residues. With V trimmed by 7 bases and J by 7 bases, 16 bases remained unmatched. This CDR3 reads CASTPAGTGGRNTQYF. DNA of the CDR3: TGTGCCAGCACCCCCGCGGGTACAGGGGGGCGCAATACGCAGTATTTT.

V is TRBV7-2 and J is TRBJ2-2; 7 nucleotides align to TRBD1. CDR1 and CDR2 (germline): SGHTA, FQGNSA. J was trimmed by 4 bases and V by 5 bases; bases with no gene match: 7. This CDR3 comprises 15 residues. The CDR3 spells CASSPPGQTTGELFF. In nucleotides, the CDR3 is TGTGCCAGCAGCCCACCGGGACAGACCACCGGGGAGCTGTTTTTT.

The chain links TRBV4-3 to TRBJ2-1; TRBD2 matches 11 bases. Germline-derived CDR1 and CDR2 are LGHNA and YSLEER. The CDR3 consists of 15 residues. The junction had 6 bases not matched to a gene; V was cut back by 5 bases and J by 6 bases. The CDR3 region has the DNA TGCGCCAGCAGCAACGGACTAGCGGGCCTCAATGAGCAGTTCTTC. Its protein product is CASSNGLAGLNEQFF.

The V gene is TRBV2, the J gene TRBJ1-1; 10 bases are shared with TRBD1. The CDR3 is made up of 15 amino acids. Germline CDR1 is SNHLY and CDR2 is FYNNEI. V lost 6 bases to trimming and J lost 1 base; unmatched junction nucleotides: 5. CDR3 nucleotides: TGTGCCAGCAGCGGGACAGGGGTAGGGAACACTGAAGCTTTCTTT. As protein: CASSGTGVGNTEAFF.

V usage is TRBV28 and J usage is TRBJ1-4, with D unclear. The CDR3 is 15 amino acids. CDR1 and CDR2 (germline): MDHEN, SYDVKM. With 6 bases removed from V and 3 bases from J, the gap between germline ends came to 14 bases. For the CDR3, the DNA is TGTGCCAGCAGGACCCCCGGGGTTGCTAATGAAAAACTGTTTTTT. This encodes CASRTPGVANEKLFF.

This chain uses TRBV28 with TRBJ2-7; possible D gene TRBD1, 6 bases. Trimming left V 3 bases short and J 3 bases short, with 15 bases between. The length of the CDR3 is 15 residues. Germline CDR1 and CDR2: MDHEN and SYDVKM. CDR3 sequence reads: CASSFSQGRHYEQYF. CDR3 bases: TGTGCCAGCAGTTTTTCCCAGGGGCGGCACTACGAGCAGTACTTC.

The gene calls are TRBV4-2 and TRBJ1-1; 8 bases align to TRBD1. Trimming took 3 bases from V and 1 from J; bases not matched to a gene: 4. CDR3 length equals 15 residues. Germline lookup yields CDR1 LGHNA and CDR2 YNFKEQ. CDR3 residues: CASSQTGEGNTEAFF. The CDR3 bases are TGTGCCAGCAGCCAGACAGGGGAAGGGAACACTGAAGCTTTCTTT.

This clone showed up just a few times. This sequence joins TRBV29-1 and TRBJ2-5, with D perhaps matching TRBD2 (6 bases). CDR3 length equals 14 residues. V lost 4 bases, J lost 4 bases, and 16 bases lay in between. The germline CDR1 and CDR2 sequences are SQVTM and ANQGSEA. Here the CDR3 DNA reads TGCAGCGTTGGGTCATACCTGGGGGGAGAGACCCAGTACTTC. Amino acid sequence: CSVGSYLGGETQYF.

CDR3 nucleotide sequence: TGTGCCAGCAGTTACGAGGCCCTAGTTGAGCAGTTCTTC. This translates into CASSYEALVEQFF. The chain recombines TRBV6-2 or TRBV6-3 with TRBJ2-1; D not resolved. V lost 2 bases and J 9 bases, leaving 11 bases between the germline ends. This CDR3 has 13 amino acids. CDR1 MNHEY and CDR2 SVGEGT come from the germline V gene.

This clone was seen at least ten times. The chain carries TRBV9 and TRBJ1-5, with 11 bases matching TRBD1. Germline V gives CDR1 SGDLS, CDR2 YYNGEE. After removal of 7 bases from V and 4 bases from J, the junction contained 4 bases not matched to a gene. The CDR3 contains 14 residues. The CDR3 here is CASGGQGVNQPQHF. The CDR3 bases are TGTGCCAGCGGGGGACAGGGGGTTAATCAGCCCCAGCATTTT.

The chain uses TRBV9 and TRBJ1-4; 8 bases are a match to TRBD1. The V gene end was trimmed by 0 bases and the J gene end by 7 bases; junction bases not matched to a gene: 2. The CDR3 totals 14 residues. Looked up from germline, CDR1 is SGDLS and CDR2 is YYNGEE. The CDR3 region is CASSVGTGSEKLFF. CDR3 DNA sequence: TGTGCCAGCAGCGTAGGGACAGGGAGTGAAAAACTGTTTTTT.

V is TRBV15 and J is TRBJ1-2; weak D call: TRBD1 (5 bases). Germline CDR1 reads LNHNV; CDR2 reads YYDKDF (reference sequence). This CDR3 contains 17 residues. Between the trimmed V and J ends, which lost 5 bases and 4 bases, there was a span of 23 bases. CDR3 coding DNA: TGTGCCACCAGCCGCGGGACGGAGAGGTTTAAGAGCTATGGCTACACCTTC. Protein sequence: CATSRGTERFKSYGYTF.

The chain is built from TRBV10-3 and TRBJ2-1; 8 bases align to TRBD2. This CDR3 spans 17 amino acids. Germline CDR1 reads ENHRY; CDR2 reads SYGVKD. V lost 10 bases, J lost 8 bases, and 22 bases stayed unmatched. CDR3 sequence: CASRPREGGSRTDEQFF. The CDR3 nucleotides are TGTGCCAGCCGCCCACGGGAGGGGGGTAGCCGCACGGATGAGCAGTTCTTC.

As regards this clone: One junction end disagrees with the germline gene, perhaps due to a read error. V and J are TRBV5-4 and TRBJ2-2, with 8 bases aligning to TRBD1. CDR3 length equals 14 residues. Looked up from germline, CDR1 is SGHNT and CDR2 is YYREEE (reference sequence). DNA for the CDR3: TGTGCCAGCACCTTGACAGGGGACACCGGGGAGCTGTTTTTT. Its translation: CASTLTGDTGELFF.

CDR3 protein: CASMPGGEKLFF. CDR3 nucleotides: TGTGCCAGCATGCCTGGCGGGGAAAAACTGTTTTTT. This chain joins TRBV2 and TRBJ1-4; D unclear. This CDR3 has 12 amino acids. Trimming removed 7 bases from V and 8 bases from J, with 11 bases in between. Germline CDR1 and CDR2: SNHLY and FYNNEI.

The gene calls are TRBV19 and TRBJ2-2; tentative D call: TRBD1 (6 bases). Trimming left V 2 bases short and J 1 base short, with 11 bases between. This CDR3 is built from 16 residues. Looked up from germline, CDR1 is LNHDA and CDR2 is SQIVND (reference sequence). The DNA of the CDR3 is TGTGCCAGTAGTATATTTACAGGGCTGAACACCGGGGAGCTGTTTTTT. Its protein product is CASSIFTGLNTGELFF. Full variable domain (outside the CDR3, taken from reference TRBV19 and TRBJ2-2): DGGITQSPKYLFRKEGQNVTLSCEQNLNHDAMYWYRQDPGQGLRLIYYSQIVNDFQKGDIAEGYSVSREKKESFPLTVTSAQKNPTAFYLCASSIFTGLNTGELFFGEGSRLTVL.

The chain has TRBV5-4 and TRBJ2-2; 7 bases match TRBD2. The CDR3 sequence is 15 residues long. In germline, CDR1 is SGHNT, CDR2 YYREEE (reference sequence). V gave up 2 bases and J gave up 7 bases; unmatched junction bases: 8. CDR3 coding DNA: TGTGCCAGCAGCTTAAGGGAGGGCAATGGCGGGGAGCTGTTTTTT. This translates into CASSLREGNGGELFF.